This TCR beta chain is from a study of vaccination and CD4 T cells after COVID-19 (dated by TCRdb to the early 2020s). The study in broad terms: Every convalescent patient had a positive nasal swab PCR test for SARS-CoV-2, with mild disease in eight to ten patients and severe disease in one. The convalescent cohort comprised six males and four females, including two Hispanic individuals, seven Caucasians, two Asians and one multiracial person. Each participant got two doses of either the Pfizer-BioNTech BNT162b2 vaccine (n=8) or the Moderna mRNA-1273 vaccine (n=2). Post-COVID blood samples were collected from convalescent patients a median of around 100 days after diagnosis, with a range of about 30 to 170 days. The time from the second vaccine dose to post-vaccine blood sampling had a median of roughly 79 days and ranged from about 14 to 241 days. The spike-specific CD4+ TCR repertoire was compared before and after mRNA vaccination in under 11 COVID-19 convalescent patients and a few infection-naive healthy vaccine recipients. General study outcomes and caveats: An increase in the median number of SARS-CoV-2-reactive clonotypes from 21 after infection to some 40 after vaccination was observed, but the change was not found to be significant. In convalescent patients, a median approximately 90% of post-vaccine SARS-CoV-2-reactive clones were detected only after vaccination, suggesting vaccine-specific priming. In convalescent patients, nearly all vaccine-specific clones (304 of 307) were found to be mono-reactive for SARS-CoV-2 spike rather than cross-reactive with common cold coronaviruses. Only a relatively small number of convalescent patients were included in the study, and early timepoints following natural infection were not analyzed.

The library was obtained by PCR. TCRdb lists the instrument as Illumina iSeq 100. In the authors' own workflow: Non-productive sequences were removed, and CDR3s that did not start with C, did not end with F or W, or were shorter than 7 amino acids were discarded. Levenshtein distances (stringdist) and unrooted phylogenetic trees (ape) in R version 3.6.1 were used to assess CDR3 homology. Using fastp at Q25 and MiXCR, TCRdb reprocessed the public reads and kept productive beta chains. Each CDR3 protein appears once, grouped with its most common genes and DNA. The V and J calls here are based on TCRdb, not the publication. The sample table contains fewer than 20,000 distinct CDR3 sequences; only one count was recorded for about 70% of them. The ten most abundant clones make up approximately 1.2% of the sample. The convalescent patients' positive SARS-CoV-2 PCR tests fell between March and December 2020, which was before the Alpha, Beta and Delta variants emerged in the United States. PBMCs were separated from whole blood using Ficoll-Paque Plus gradient centrifugation and then either used fresh or cryopreserved at -140C.

A distance of 16 bases separates the germline ends of V and J, which lose 6 bases and 0 bases respectively. The germline V gene specifies KGHDR as CDR1 and SFDVKD as CDR2. The CDR3 runs 16 residues from the cysteine to the phenylalanine. Left in the record is the CDR3 DNA by itself, 48 bases read in frame from the first base. This clonotype occurred a few times. Its target antigen remains unknown. The input lacks base qualities; no much larger clone sits a single base away. The chain is assembled from TRBV24-1 and TRBJ1-2, with TRBD1 as a weak D call on 6 bases. The sequence was obtained from a human donor who had recovered from COVID-19. The sample in question was CD4+ T cells from blood, obtained after SARS-CoV-2 vaccination. The DNA sequence is as follows: TGTGCCACCAGTCCCGGTCCCGACAGGCCTAACTATGGCTACACCTTC. This is translated as CATSPGPDRPNYGYTF.